This TCR beta chain was documented in a study of blood T cell repertoires in COVID-19. At the level of the study: The United States, Italy and Spain supplied acute and convalescent COVID-19 samples. T cells, B-cell-depleted T cells, or PBMCs provided the cDNA or gDNA that served as material.

The CDR3 has 13 amino acids. The germline gives CDR1 LGHDT, CDR2 YNNKEL (reference sequence). The germline V and J ends were trimmed by 7 bases and 4 bases, with 13 bases remaining between them. Original data processing: How many nucleated cells were present was estimated from reference gene primer amplification. The data were produced by immunoSEQ multiplex PCR, yet TCRdb's version contains in-frame clones alone and is incomplete. D and trimming were read from the DNA, whereas the V and J calls and clone size are those reported in that table. The data hold a few hundred thousand clones, with around 81% observed a single time.

This chain connects TRBV3-1 (or the pseudogene TRBV3-2) to TRBJ2-5; possibly TRBD2 for D (5 bases). The receptor was isolated from a man aged 25-45 years who had recovered from COVID-19. Material for sequencing was peripheral blood. The CDR3 protein is CASTSGGSETQYF. The CDR3 region has the DNA TGTGCCAGCACCTCCGGCGGGTCAGAGACCCAGTACTTC.